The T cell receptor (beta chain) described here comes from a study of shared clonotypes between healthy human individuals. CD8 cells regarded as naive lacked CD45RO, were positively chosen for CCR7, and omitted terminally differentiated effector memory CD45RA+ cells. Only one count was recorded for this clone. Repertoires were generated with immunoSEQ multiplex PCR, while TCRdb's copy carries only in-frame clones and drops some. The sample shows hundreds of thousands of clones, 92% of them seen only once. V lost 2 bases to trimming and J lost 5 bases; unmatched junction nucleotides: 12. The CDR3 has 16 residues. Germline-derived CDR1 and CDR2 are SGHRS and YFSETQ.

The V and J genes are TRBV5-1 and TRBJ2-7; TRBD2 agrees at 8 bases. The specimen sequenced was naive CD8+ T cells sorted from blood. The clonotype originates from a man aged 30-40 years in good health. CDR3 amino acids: CASSFALAGLLDEQYF. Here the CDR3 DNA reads TGCGCCAGCAGCTTCGCTCTAGCGGGCCTTTTAGACGAGCAGTACTTC.